This note documents a single T cell receptor beta chain sequence. J was trimmed by 4 bases and V by 5 bases; bases with no gene match: 6. The CDR3 length is 16 residues. Looked up from germline, CDR1 is SNHLY and CDR2 is FYNNEI. This entry belongs to a study of cytomegalovirus exposure and HLA in healthy donors. PCR was performed using 60 Vbeta and 13 Jbeta primers. Only in-frame clones appear in the TCRdb table, and some are missing; sequencing was by immunoSEQ multiplex PCR. This repertoire shows roughly 140,000 clones, 73% found once; its top ten account for approximately 15%. The TCR originated in a human donor in good health. The chain joins TRBV2 to TRBJ2-1; TRBD2 matches 12 bases. Specimen: PBMCs. The CDR3 region has the DNA TGTGCCAGCAGTTCCCCACTAGCGGGGGGATACAATGAGCAGTTCTTC. Translation: CASSSPLAGGYNEQFF.